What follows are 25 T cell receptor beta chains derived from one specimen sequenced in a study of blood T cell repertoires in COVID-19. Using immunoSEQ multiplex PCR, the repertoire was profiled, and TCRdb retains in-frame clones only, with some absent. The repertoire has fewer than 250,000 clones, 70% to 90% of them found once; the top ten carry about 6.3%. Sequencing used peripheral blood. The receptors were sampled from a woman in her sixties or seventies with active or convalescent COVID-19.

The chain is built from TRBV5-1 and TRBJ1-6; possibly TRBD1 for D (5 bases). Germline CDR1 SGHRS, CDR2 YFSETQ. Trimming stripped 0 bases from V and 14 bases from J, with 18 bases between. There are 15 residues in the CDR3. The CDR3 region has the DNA TGCGCCAGCAGCTTGGAAGGCGGGGGTCGAAGGTCCCTCCACTTT. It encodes CASSLEGGGRRSLHF.

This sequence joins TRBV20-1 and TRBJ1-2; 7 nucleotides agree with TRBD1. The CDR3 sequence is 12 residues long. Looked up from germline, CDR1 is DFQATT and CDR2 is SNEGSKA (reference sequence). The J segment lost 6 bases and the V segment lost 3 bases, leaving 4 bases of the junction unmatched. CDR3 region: CSASTGVDGYTF. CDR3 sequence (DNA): TGCAGTGCTAGTACAGGGGTTGATGGCTACACCTTC.

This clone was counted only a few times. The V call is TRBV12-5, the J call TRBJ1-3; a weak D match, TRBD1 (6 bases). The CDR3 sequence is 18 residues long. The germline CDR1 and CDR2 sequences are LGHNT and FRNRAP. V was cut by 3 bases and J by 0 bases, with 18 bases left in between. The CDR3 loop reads CASGLLTGSSNSGNTIYF. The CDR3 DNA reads TGTGCTAGTGGTTTACTAACAGGGTCCTCTAACTCTGGAAACACCATATATTTT.

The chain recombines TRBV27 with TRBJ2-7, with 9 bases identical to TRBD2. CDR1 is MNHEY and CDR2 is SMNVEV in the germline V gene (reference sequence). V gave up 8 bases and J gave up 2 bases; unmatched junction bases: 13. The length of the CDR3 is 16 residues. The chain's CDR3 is CASSESSGELTYEQYF. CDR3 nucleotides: TGTGCCAGCTCGGAATCTAGCGGGGAGCTCACCTACGAGCAGTACTTC.

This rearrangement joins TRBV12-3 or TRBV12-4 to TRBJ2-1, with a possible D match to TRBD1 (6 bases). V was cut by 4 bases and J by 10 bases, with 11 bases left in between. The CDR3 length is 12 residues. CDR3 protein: CASSYRVDEQFF. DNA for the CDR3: TGTGCCAGCAGTTACAGGGTCGACGAGCAGTTCTTC.

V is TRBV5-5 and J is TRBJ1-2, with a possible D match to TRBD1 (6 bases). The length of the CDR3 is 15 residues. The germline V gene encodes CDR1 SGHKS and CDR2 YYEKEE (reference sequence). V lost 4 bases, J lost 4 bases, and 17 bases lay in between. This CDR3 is CASSVGDTEIYGYTF. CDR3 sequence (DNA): TGTGCCAGCAGCGTTGGGGACACGGAGATCTATGGCTACACCTTC. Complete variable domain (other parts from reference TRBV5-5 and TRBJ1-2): DAGVTQSPTHLIKTRGQQVTLRCSPISGHKSVSWYQQVLGQGPQFIFQYYEKEERGRGNFPDRFSARQFPNYSSELNVNALLLGDSALYLCASSVGDTEIYGYTFGSGTRLTVV.

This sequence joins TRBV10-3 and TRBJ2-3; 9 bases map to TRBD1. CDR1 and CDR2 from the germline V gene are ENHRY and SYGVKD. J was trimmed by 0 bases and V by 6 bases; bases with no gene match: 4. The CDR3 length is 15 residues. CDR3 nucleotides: TGTGCCATCAGATCCGGGACAGGGAGCACAGATACGCAGTATTTT. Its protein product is CAIRSGTGSTDTQYF.

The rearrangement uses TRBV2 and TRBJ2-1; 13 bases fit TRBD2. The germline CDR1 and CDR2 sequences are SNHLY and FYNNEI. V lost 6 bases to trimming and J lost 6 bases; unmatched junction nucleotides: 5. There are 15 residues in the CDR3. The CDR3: CASSLLAGGGNEQFF. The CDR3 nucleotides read TGTGCCAGCAGCCTACTAGCGGGAGGGGGCAATGAGCAGTTCTTC.

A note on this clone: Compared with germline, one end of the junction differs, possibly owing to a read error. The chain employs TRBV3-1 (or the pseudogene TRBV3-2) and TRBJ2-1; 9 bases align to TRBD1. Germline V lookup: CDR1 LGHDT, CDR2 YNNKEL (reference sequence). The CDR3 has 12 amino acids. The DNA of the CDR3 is TGTGCCAGCAGCCAAGCTGAACAGGGGGCGGTCTTC. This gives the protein CASSQAEQGAVF.

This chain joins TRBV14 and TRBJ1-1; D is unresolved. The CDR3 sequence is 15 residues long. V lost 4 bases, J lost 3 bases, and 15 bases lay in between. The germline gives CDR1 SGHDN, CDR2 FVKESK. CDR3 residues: CASSRNREPYTEAFF. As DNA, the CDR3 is TGTGCCAGCAGCCGCAACCGGGAGCCTTACACTGAAGCTTTCTTT.

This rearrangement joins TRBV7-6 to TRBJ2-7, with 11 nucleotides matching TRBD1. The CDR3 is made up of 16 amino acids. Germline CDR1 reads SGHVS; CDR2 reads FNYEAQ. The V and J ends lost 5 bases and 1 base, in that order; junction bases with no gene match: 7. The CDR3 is CASSLGQGEGSYEQYF. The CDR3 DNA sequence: TGTGCCAGCAGCCTGGGACAGGGGGAGGGATCCTACGAGCAGTACTTC.

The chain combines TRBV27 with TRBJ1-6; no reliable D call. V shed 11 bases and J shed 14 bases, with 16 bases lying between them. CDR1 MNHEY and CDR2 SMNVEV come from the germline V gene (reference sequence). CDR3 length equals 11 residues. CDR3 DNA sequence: TGTGCCGGACTGGATCAAAGAGCCCTCCACTTT. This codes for CAGLDQRALHF.

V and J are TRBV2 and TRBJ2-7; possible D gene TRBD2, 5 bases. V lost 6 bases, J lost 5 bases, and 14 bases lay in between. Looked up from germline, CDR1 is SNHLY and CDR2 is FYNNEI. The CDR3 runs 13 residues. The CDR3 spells CASSAGLYNEQYF. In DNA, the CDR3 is TGTGCCAGCAGCGCGGGTCTTTACAACGAGCAGTACTTC.

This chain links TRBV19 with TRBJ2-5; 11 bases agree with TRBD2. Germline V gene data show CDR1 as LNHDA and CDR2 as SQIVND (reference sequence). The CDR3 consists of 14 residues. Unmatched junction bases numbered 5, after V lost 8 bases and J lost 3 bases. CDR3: CASSPGLAEETQYF. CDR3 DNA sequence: TGTGCCAGTTCCCCGGGACTAGCGGAAGAGACCCAGTACTTC.

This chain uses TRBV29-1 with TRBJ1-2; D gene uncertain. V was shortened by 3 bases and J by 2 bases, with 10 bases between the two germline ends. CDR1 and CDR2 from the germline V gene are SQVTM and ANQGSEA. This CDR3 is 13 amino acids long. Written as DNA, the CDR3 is TGCAGCGTTGAGCGGGGAGCCAACTATGGCTACACCTTC. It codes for CSVERGANYGYTF.

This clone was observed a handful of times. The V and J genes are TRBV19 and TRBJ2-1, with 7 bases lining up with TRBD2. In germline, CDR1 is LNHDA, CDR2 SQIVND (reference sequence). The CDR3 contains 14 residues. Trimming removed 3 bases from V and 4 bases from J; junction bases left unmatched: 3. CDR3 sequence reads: CASSMGTTYNEQFF. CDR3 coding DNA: TGTGCCAGTAGTATGGGGACTACTTACAATGAGCAGTTCTTC.

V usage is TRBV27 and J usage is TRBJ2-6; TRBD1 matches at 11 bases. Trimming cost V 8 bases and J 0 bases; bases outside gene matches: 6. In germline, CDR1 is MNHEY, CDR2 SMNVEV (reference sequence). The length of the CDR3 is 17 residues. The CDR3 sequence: CASGTGGFLSGANVLTF. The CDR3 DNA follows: TGTGCCAGCGGGACAGGGGGATTCCTCTCTGGGGCCAACGTCCTGACTTTC.

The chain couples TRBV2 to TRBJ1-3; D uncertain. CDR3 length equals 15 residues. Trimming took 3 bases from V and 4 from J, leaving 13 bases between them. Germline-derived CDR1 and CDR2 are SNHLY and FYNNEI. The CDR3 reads CASSESSGVGNTIYF. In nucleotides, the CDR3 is TGTGCCAGCAGTGAGTCCTCGGGAGTAGGAAACACCATATATTTT.

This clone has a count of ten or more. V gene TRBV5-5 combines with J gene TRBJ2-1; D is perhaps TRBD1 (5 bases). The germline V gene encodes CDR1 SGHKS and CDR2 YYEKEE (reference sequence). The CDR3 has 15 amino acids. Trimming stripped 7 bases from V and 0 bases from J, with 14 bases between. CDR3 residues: CASFLRQGSYNEQFF. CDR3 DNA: TGTGCCAGCTTCCTTAGGCAGGGCTCCTACAATGAGCAGTTCTTC. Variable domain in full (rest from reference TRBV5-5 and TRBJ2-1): DAGVTQSPTHLIKTRGQQVTLRCSPISGHKSVSWYQQVLGQGPQFIFQYYEKEERGRGNFPDRFSARQFPNYSSELNVNALLLGDSALYLCASFLRQGSYNEQFFGPGTRLTVL.

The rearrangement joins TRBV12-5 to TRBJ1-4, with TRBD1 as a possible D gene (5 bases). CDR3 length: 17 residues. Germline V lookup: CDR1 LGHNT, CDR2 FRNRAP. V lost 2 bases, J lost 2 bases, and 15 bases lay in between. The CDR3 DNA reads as TGTGCTAGTGGTTTGCCACTCCCTGGGGGGACTAATGAAAAACTGTTTTTT. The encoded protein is CASGLPLPGGTNEKLFF. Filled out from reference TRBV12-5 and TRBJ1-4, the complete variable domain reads DARVTQTPRHKVTEMGQEVTMRCQPILGHNTVFWYRQTMMQGLELLAYFRNRAPLDDSGMPKDRFSAEMPDATLATLKIQPSEPRDSAVYFCASGLPLPGGTNEKLFFGSGTQLSVL.

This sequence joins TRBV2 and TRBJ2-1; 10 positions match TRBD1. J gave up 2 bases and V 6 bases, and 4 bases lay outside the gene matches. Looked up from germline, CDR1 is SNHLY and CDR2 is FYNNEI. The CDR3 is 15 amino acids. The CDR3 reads CASRFGTGAYNEQFF. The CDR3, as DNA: TGTGCCAGCAGATTCGGGACAGGGGCCTACAATGAGCAGTTCTTC.

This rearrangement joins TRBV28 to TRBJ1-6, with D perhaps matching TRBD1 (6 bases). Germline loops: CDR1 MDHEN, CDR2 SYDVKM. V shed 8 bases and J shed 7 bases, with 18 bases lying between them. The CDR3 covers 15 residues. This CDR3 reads CASHTGTNANSPLHF. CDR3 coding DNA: TGTGCCAGCCATACAGGGACGAACGCGAATTCACCCCTCCACTTT.

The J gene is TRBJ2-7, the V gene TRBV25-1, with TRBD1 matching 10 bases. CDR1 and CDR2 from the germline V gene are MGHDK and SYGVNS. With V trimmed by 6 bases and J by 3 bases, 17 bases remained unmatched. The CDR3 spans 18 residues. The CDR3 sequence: CASRATGTGARPGYEQYF. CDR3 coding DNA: TGTGCCAGCAGAGCCACCGGGACAGGGGCCCGGCCAGGCTACGAGCAGTACTTC.

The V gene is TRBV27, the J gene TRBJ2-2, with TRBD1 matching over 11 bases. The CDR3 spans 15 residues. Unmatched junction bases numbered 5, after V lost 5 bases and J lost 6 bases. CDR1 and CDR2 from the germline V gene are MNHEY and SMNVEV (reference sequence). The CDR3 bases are TGTGCCAGCAGTCCTGTGGGACAGGGGGCCGGGGAGCTGTTTTTT. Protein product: CASSPVGQGAGELFF.

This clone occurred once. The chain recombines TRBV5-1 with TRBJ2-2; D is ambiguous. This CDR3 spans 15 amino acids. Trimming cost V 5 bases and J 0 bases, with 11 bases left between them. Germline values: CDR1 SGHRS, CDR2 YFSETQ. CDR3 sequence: CASRRGVANTGELFF. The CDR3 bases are TGCGCCAGCAGGCGAGGAGTCGCGAACACCGGGGAGCTGTTTTTT.